This TCR beta chain appears in the sequencing data of a study of T and B cells in COVID-19 patients. Multiplex PCR with BIOMED2 TRB-A/B primer pools amplified TRB rearrangements. TCRdb called the multiplex PCR reads again in MiXCR, with one record for every CDR3 protein. This table has about 11,000 distinct CDR3 sequences, approximately 35% appearing once. TRB was amplified from about 260-540 ng of blood genomic DNA. The origin of this receptor is a human donor with active COVID-19. The sample comprised blood.

In nucleotides, the CDR3 is TGTGCCAGCAGTTACTCGGTCCAGGGGAACTATGGCTACACCTTC. This sequence encodes CASSYSVQGNYGYTF. The J gene is TRBJ1-2, the V gene TRBV6-2 or TRBV6-3; possibly TRBD1 for D (6 bases). The germline gives CDR1 MNHEY, CDR2 SVGEGT. The CDR3 sequence is 15 residues long. With 0 bases removed from V and 2 bases from J, the gap between germline ends came to 10 bases.